These 24 T cell receptor beta chains were all obtained from the same sample, sequenced in a study of T cell repertoires in cytomegalovirus infection. TCRdb re-called the reads with MiXCR, one entry per CDR3 protein. The repertoire includes 150,000 to 180,000 distinct CDR3 sequences, roughly a quarter of them detected once, and approximately 10% sits in the top ten. The material sequenced was PBMCs. Source of these receptors: a human donor in good health (CMV status not recorded). Some clones in this sample may be carry-over from other donors' samples.

Many counts were recorded for this clonotype. The V gene is TRBV7-8, the J gene TRBJ2-5, with 9 bases matching TRBD2. V shed 1 base, J shed 2 bases, and the junction held 5 bases outside the gene matches. Germline V gene data show CDR1 as SGHVS and CDR2 as FQNEAQ. This CDR3 is 16 amino acids long. The CDR3 reads CASSLVQREVQETQYF. In DNA, the CDR3 is TGTGCCAGCAGCTTAGTTCAGCGGGAGGTACAAGAGACCCAGTACTTC.

The chain joins TRBV10-3 to TRBJ2-1; 13 bases are shared with TRBD2. Germline lookup yields CDR1 ENHRY and CDR2 SYGVKD. Trimming took 5 bases from V and 7 from J; bases not matched to a gene: 5. This CDR3 region has 15 residues. CDR3 in amino acids: CAISILAGGPNEQFF. CDR3 sequence (DNA): TGTGCCATCAGTATACTAGCGGGAGGGCCGAATGAGCAGTTCTTC.

This clonotype was observed many times. V is TRBV7-2 and J is TRBJ2-3; TRBD1 is a possible D gene (6 bases). The germline V gene has CDR1 SGHTA and CDR2 FQGNSA. Trimming removed 3 bases at V and 7 bases at J, with 17 bases between. The length of the CDR3 is 15 residues. Here the CDR3 DNA reads TGTGCCAGCAGCTTGGGGGCTAGCTTGGCCTATACGCAGTATTTT. Residues: CASSLGASLAYTQYF.

J is TRBJ2-1 and V is TRBV20-1; D may be TRBD1 (6 bases). The CDR3 covers 14 residues. V shed 8 bases and J shed 1 base, with 15 bases lying between them. CDR1 and CDR2 (germline): DFQATT, SNEGSKA (reference sequence). CDR3 DNA: TGCAGTACAATACAGGGTTTGTCCTACAATGAGCAGTTCTTC. Residues: CSTIQGLSYNEQFF.

The chain recombines TRBV6-6 with TRBJ2-1; the D gene is possibly TRBD2 (5 bases). The V end was cut by 6 bases, the J end by 3 bases, with 9 bases between. The CDR3 consists of 13 residues. Per the germline V gene, CDR1 is MNHNY and CDR2 is SVGAGI (reference sequence). This CDR3 is CASSRSGYNEQFF. The CDR3 nucleotides read TGTGCCAGCAGCAGAAGCGGCTACAATGAGCAGTTCTTC.

This clonotype showed up many times. V usage is TRBV7-2 and J usage is TRBJ2-3; D not certain. Germline V gives CDR1 SGHTA, CDR2 FQGNSA. V was cut by 3 bases and J by 2 bases, with 9 bases left in between. The CDR3 totals 14 residues. The CDR3 nucleotides read TGTGCCAGCAGCTTTGATGGCTACACAGATACGCAGTATTTT. It specifies CASSFDGYTDTQYF.

The V gene is TRBV7-2, the J gene TRBJ2-7, with 8 bases matching TRBD2. The CDR3 spans 15 residues. The germline V gene has CDR1 SGHTA and CDR2 FQGNSA. The junction had 7 bases not matched to a gene; V was cut back by 6 bases and J by 0 bases. The CDR3 protein is CASSFTTSGSYEQYF. The CDR3 DNA reads TGTGCCAGCAGTTTCACCACTAGCGGCTCCTACGAGCAGTACTTC.

This clonotype appeared a few times. This chain joins TRBV7-9 and TRBJ1-1; 9 positions match TRBD1. Germline V gene data show CDR1 as SEHNR and CDR2 as FQNEAQ (reference sequence). V gave up 2 bases and J gave up 0 bases; unmatched junction bases: 10. The CDR3 is made up of 18 amino acids. The CDR3 DNA reads as TGTGCCAGCAGCTTAACGCCGGGACAGGGACGAATGAACACTGAAGCTTTCTTT. Translation gives CASSLTPGQGRMNTEAFF. Full variable domain (outside the CDR3, taken from reference TRBV7-9 and TRBJ1-1): DTGVSQNPRHKITKRGQNVTFRCDPISEHNRLYWYRQTLGQGPEFLTYFQNEAQLEKSRLLSDRFSAERPKGSFSTLEIQRTEQGDSAMYLCASSLTPGQGRMNTEAFFGQGTRLTVV.

V and J are TRBV28 and TRBJ2-1; D possibly corresponds to TRBD1 (5 bases). The germline V gene has CDR1 MDHEN and CDR2 SYDVKM. Trimming pared 8 bases from V and 0 bases from J, leaving 11 bases between. The CDR3 totals 14 residues. The CDR3 reads CASDSGSSYNEQFF. The CDR3 DNA is TGTGCCAGCGACAGTGGCAGCTCCTACAATGAGCAGTTCTTC. The full variable domain, rest sourced from reference TRBV28 and TRBJ2-1, is DVKVTQSSRYLVKRTGEKVFLECVQDMDHENMFWYRQDPGLGLRLIYFSYDVKMKEKGDIPEGYSVSREKKERFSLILESASTNQTSMYLCASDSGSSYNEQFFGPGTRLTVL.

This clonotype was counted ten times or more. The chain couples TRBV7-8 to TRBJ1-1, with a weak D call TRBD1 (5 bases). V lost 3 bases and J 7 bases, leaving 15 bases between the germline ends. CDR3 length: 14 residues. CDR1 is SGHVS and CDR2 is FQNEAQ in the germline V gene. The CDR3 here is CASSLFTAGDEAFF. CDR3 nucleotides: TGTGCCAGCAGCTTGTTCACCGCGGGGGATGAAGCTTTCTTT.

Only one count was recorded for this clonotype. A much more abundant neighbour one base away suggests this may be a read error. The V call is TRBV7-8, the J call TRBJ2-7; D is tentatively TRBD1 or TRBD2 (5 bases each). Germline V CDR1 and CDR2: SGHVS, FQNEAQ. The CDR3 sequence is 13 residues long. Trimming cost V 1 base and J 6 bases, with 10 bases left between them. The CDR3 nucleotides are TGTGCCAGCAGCTTAGGGGGGATTATCGAGCAGTACTTC. Its translation: CASSLGGIIEQYF.

The rearrangement uses TRBV28 and TRBJ2-7, with 8 bases lining up with TRBD1. The CDR3 contains 15 residues. Germline assignment: CDR1 MDHEN and CDR2 SYDVKM. Trimming at V came to 2 bases and at J to 1 base, leaving 4 bases not matched to a gene. CDR3 region: CASSLIRDRSYEQYF. The CDR3 DNA follows: TGTGCCAGCAGTTTAATCCGGGACAGGTCCTACGAGCAGTACTTC.

This chain joins TRBV5-4 and TRBJ2-1; D may be TRBD2 (7 bases). Trimming pared 5 bases from V and 2 bases from J, leaving 8 bases between. Germline V lookup: CDR1 SGHNT, CDR2 YYREEE (reference sequence). There are 13 residues in the CDR3. CDR3 DNA sequence: TGTGCCAGCAGAGGGGGGGCCTACAATGAGCAGTTCTTC. This translates into CASRGGAYNEQFF.

The rearrangement links TRBV28 to TRBJ1-2; D might be TRBD1 (6 bases). V was trimmed by 7 bases and J by 4 bases, leaving 16 bases between them. This CDR3 spans 14 amino acids. Germline values: CDR1 MDHEN, CDR2 SYDVKM. Written as DNA, the CDR3 is TGTGCCAGCACCCCAGGACAGTTAGCCTATGGCTACACCTTC. Encoded protein: CASTPGQLAYGYTF.

This clonotype turned up a few times. V usage is TRBV28 and J usage is TRBJ1-3; 7 positions agree with TRBD1. With 2 bases clipped from V and 4 bases from J, the junction kept 5 bases outside the gene matches. The CDR3 runs 15 residues. Germline-derived CDR1 and CDR2 are MDHEN and SYDVKM. CDR3 in DNA: TGTGCCAGCAGTTTACTAAGGGGGCTGGGAAACACCATATATTTT. It translates to CASSLLRGLGNTIYF.

This chain joins TRBV19 and TRBJ1-4, with 7 bases fitting TRBD1. The germline V gene has CDR1 LNHDA and CDR2 SQIVND (reference sequence). J was trimmed by 4 bases and V by 10 bases; bases with no gene match: 9. The CDR3 covers 14 residues. This chain's CDR3 is CATGTGDSNEKLFF. The DNA for the CDR3 is TGTGCCACCGGAACCGGGGACAGTAATGAAAAACTGTTTTTT.

Points on this clonotype: A read error is possible here, since a much larger clone lies one base away. The chain uses TRBV7-6 and TRBJ1-2; D is ambiguous. Germline lookup yields CDR1 SGHVS and CDR2 FNYEAQ. The CDR3 extends over 15 amino acids. This CDR3 reads CATSPLLGSDYGYTF. The DNA for the CDR3 is TGTGCCACCAGCCCACTCTTGGGCTCGGACTATGGCTACACCTTC.

This rearrangement joins TRBV6-6 to TRBJ2-2; D tentatively reads TRBD1 or TRBD2 (5 bases each). Germline V gene lookup returns CDR1 MNHNY and CDR2 SVGAGI (reference sequence). With 5 bases removed from V and 5 bases from J, the gap between germline ends came to 18 bases. The CDR3 is 16 amino acids. The CDR3 DNA is TGTGCCAGCAGTACACCGACTAACAAGGGGACCGGGGAGCTGTTTTTT. Translated: CASSTPTNKGTGELFF.

This clonotype was observed at least ten times. The chain is built from TRBV20-1 and TRBJ2-1; 9 bases line up with TRBD2. There are 17 residues in the CDR3. Germline V gives CDR1 DFQATT, CDR2 SNEGSKA (reference sequence). Trimming took 0 bases from V and 0 from J; bases not matched to a gene: 6. The CDR3 sequence is CSARDASGKTSYNEQFF. Written as DNA, the CDR3 is TGCAGTGCTAGAGATGCTAGCGGGAAAACCTCCTACAATGAGCAGTTCTTC.

This clonotype was counted a few times. CDR3 in amino acids: CASSSAVPKPNYEQYF. The DNA of the CDR3 is TGCGCCAGCAGCTCGGCGGTCCCCAAGCCAAACTACGAGCAGTACTTC. This chain uses TRBV5-1 with TRBJ2-7; D not certain. Trimming cost V 3 bases and J 3 bases, with 19 bases left between them. Germline V lookup: CDR1 SGHRS, CDR2 YFSETQ. The CDR3 has 16 residues.

This clonotype was detected a few times. CDR3 amino acids: CASSPERPLLYYNEQFF. CDR3 DNA: TGTGCCAGCTCACCAGAACGGCCCCTACTATACTACAATGAGCAGTTCTTC. The J gene is TRBJ2-1, the V gene TRBV18; the D is unclear. The CDR3 totals 17 residues. With 2 bases removed from V and 3 bases from J, the gap between germline ends came to 17 bases. Germline loops: CDR1 KGHSH, CDR2 LQKENI.

This clonotype has a handful of counts. The gene calls are TRBV29-1 and TRBJ2-3; the D gene is possibly TRBD2 (6 bases). Trimming stripped 5 bases from V and 3 bases from J, with 9 bases between. The CDR3 runs to 12 residues. Germline lookup yields CDR1 SQVTM and CDR2 ANQGSEA. The CDR3 DNA is TGCAGCGTTCACGCGGGGACAGATACGCAGTATTTT. Its translation is CSVHAGTDTQYF.

The chain uses TRBV28 and TRBJ1-6, with 9 bases matching TRBD1. The CDR3 runs to 16 residues. Per germline, CDR1 MDHEN and CDR2 SYDVKM. The ends lost 7 bases at V and 9 bases at J; junction bases unmatched: 13. For the CDR3, the DNA is TGTGCCAGCATGGGTGTCGGACAGGGGTCAGGTTCACCCCTCCACTTT. Translating it yields CASMGVGQGSGSPLHF.

This clonotype was counted ten times or more. The V and J genes are TRBV10-3 and TRBJ1-2; 7 nucleotides agree with TRBD1. Germline V gives CDR1 ENHRY, CDR2 SYGVKD. The CDR3 runs to 17 residues. The junction had 14 bases not matched to a gene; V was cut back by 2 bases and J by 5 bases. CDR3 DNA: TGTGCCATCAGTGAGGCCGGCGGGGACAGTGCAAAATATGGCTACACCTTC. It codes for CAISEAGGDSAKYGYTF.